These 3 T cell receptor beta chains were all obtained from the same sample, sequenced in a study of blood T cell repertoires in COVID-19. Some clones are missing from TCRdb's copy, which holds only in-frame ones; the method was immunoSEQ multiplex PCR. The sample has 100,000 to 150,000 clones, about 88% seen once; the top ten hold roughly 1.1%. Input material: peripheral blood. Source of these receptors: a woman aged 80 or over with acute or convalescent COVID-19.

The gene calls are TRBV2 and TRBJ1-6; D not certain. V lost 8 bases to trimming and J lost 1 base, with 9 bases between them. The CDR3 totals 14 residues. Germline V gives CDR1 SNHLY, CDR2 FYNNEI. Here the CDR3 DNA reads TGTGCCAGCGAGGCGGGGTCCTATAATTCACCCCTCCACTTT. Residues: CASEAGSYNSPLHF. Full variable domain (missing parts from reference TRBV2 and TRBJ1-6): EPEVTQTPSHQVTQMGQEVILRCVPISNHLYFYWYRQILGQKVEFLVSFYNNEISEKSEIFDDQFSVERPDGSNFTLKIRSTKLEDSAMYFCASEAGSYNSPLHFGNGTRLTVT.

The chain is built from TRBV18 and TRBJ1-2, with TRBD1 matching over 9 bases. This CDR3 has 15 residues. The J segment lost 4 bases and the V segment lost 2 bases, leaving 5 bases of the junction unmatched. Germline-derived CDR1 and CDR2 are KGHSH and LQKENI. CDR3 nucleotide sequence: TGTGCCAGCTCACCAGTCGACAGGGGGGCCTATGGCTACACCTTC. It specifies CASSPVDRGAYGYTF.

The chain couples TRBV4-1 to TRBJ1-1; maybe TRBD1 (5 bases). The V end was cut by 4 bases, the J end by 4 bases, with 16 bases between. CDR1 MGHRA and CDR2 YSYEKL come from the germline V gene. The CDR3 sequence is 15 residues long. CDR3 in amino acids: CASSPTSGLSTEAFF. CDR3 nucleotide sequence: TGCGCCAGCAGCCCGACTTCAGGGCTTAGCACTGAAGCTTTCTTT.